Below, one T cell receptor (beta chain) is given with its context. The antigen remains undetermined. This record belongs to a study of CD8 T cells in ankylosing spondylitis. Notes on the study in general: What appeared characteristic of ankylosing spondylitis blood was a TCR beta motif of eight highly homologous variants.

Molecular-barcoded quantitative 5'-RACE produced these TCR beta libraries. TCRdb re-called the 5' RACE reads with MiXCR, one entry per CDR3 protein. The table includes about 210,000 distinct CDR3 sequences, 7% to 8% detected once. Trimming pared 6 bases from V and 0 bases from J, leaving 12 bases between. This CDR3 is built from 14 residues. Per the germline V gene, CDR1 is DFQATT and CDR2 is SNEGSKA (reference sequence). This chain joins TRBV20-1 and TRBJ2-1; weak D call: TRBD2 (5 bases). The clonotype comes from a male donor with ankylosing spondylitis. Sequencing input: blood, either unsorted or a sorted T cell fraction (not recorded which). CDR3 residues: CSAEGAVSYNEQFF. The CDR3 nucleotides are TGCAGTGCGGAAGGAGCGGTCTCCTACAATGAGCAGTTCTTC.